This entry lists 13 T cell receptor beta chains sequenced from one sample in a study of T cell responses to AZD1222 COVID-19 vaccine. TCRdb keeps only in-frame clones here, not all; method: immunoSEQ multiplex PCR. The repertoire holds more than 150,000 clones, about nine tenths seen once, with roughly 2% in the top ten. The sample consisted of peripheral blood, taken 28 days after the second AZD1222 dose. The receptor set was obtained from an adult who received the AZD1222 COVID-19 vaccine.

The J gene is TRBJ1-1, the V gene TRBV19; D unresolved. Germline loops: CDR1 LNHDA, CDR2 SQIVND (reference sequence). This CDR3 comprises 16 residues. V was pared by 0 bases and J by 2 bases, with 13 bases between. CDR3 region: CASSIDFEVYNTEAFF. Here the CDR3 DNA reads TGTGCCAGTAGTATAGATTTCGAGGTTTATAACACTGAAGCTTTCTTT. Supplemented by reference TRBV19 and TRBJ1-1, the full variable domain reads DGGITQSPKYLFRKEGQNVTLSCEQNLNHDAMYWYRQDPGQGLRLIYYSQIVNDFQKGDIAEGYSVSREKKESFPLTVTSAQKNPTAFYLCASSIDFEVYNTEAFFGQGTRLTVV.

V gene TRBV7-3 combines with J gene TRBJ2-1, with D possibly TRBD1 on 6 matching bases. This CDR3 is built from 14 residues. V lost 5 bases to trimming and J lost 10 bases, with 18 bases between them. Germline V gives CDR1 SGHTA, CDR2 FQGTGA. The CDR3 bases are TGTGCCAGCAGCCCTACCGAACAGGGTACGGAGCAGTTCTTC. Translating it yields CASSPTEQGTEQFF.

This chain joins TRBV6-5 and TRBJ2-5; D could derive from TRBD1 or TRBD2 (6 bases each). The CDR3 runs 13 residues. From germline, CDR1 is MNHEY and CDR2 SVGAGI. V dropped 8 bases and J dropped 5 bases, with 15 bases sitting between them. The CDR3 sequence: CASHSTGRETQYF. CDR3 DNA: TGTGCCAGCCACTCCACAGGGAGGGAGACCCAGTACTTC.

J is TRBJ2-7 and V is TRBV15; 7 bases line up with TRBD2. Germline loops: CDR1 LNHNV, CDR2 YYDKDF (reference sequence). The CDR3 has 16 amino acids. Trimming cost V 0 bases and J 3 bases; bases outside gene matches: 8. The CDR3 spells CATSRDRLLADYEQYF. In DNA, the CDR3 is TGTGCCACCAGCAGAGATCGTCTTCTAGCGGACTACGAGCAGTACTTC. The whole variable domain, remainder taken from reference TRBV15 and TRBJ2-7, is DAMVIQNPRYQVTQFGKPVTLSCSQTLNHNVMYWYQQKSSQAPKLLFHYYDKDFNNEADTPDNFQSRRPNTSFCFLDIRSPGLGDTAMYLCATSRDRLLADYEQYFGPGTRLTVT.

V is TRBV18 and J is TRBJ1-1; D is uncertain. Germline assignment: CDR1 KGHSH and CDR2 LQKENI. CDR3 length equals 11 residues. V gave up 5 bases and J gave up 6 bases, with 7 bases separating them. The CDR3 coding sequence is TGTGCCAGCTCATTAGGGCCTGAAGCTTTCTTT. This sequence encodes CASSLGPEAFF.

The V gene is TRBV27, the J gene TRBJ2-6, with D unresolved. This CDR3 spans 15 amino acids. The ends were cut back, 0 bases at V and 0 bases at J, with 3 bases in the middle. Per the germline V gene, CDR1 is MNHEY and CDR2 is SMNVEV (reference sequence). The DNA for the CDR3 is TGTGCCAGCAGTTTATCGATCTCTGGGGCCAACGTCCTGACTTTC. Translating gives CASSLSISGANVLTF. Filled out from reference TRBV27 and TRBJ2-6, the complete variable domain reads EAQVTQNPRYLITVTGKKLTVTCSQNMNHEYMSWYRQDPGLGLRQIYYSMNVEVTDKGDVPEGYKVSRKEKRNFPLILESPSPNQTSLYFCASSLSISGANVLTFGAGSRLTVL.

V and J are TRBV5-5 and TRBJ1-5; D is unresolved. The V end lost 0 bases, the J end lost 7 bases, and 11 bases lay between the germline ends. CDR1 and CDR2 from the germline V gene are SGHKS and YYEKEE (reference sequence). This CDR3 region has 14 residues. CDR3 sequence (DNA): TGTGCCAGCAGCTTGGGACCATTTCAACAGCCCCAGCATTTT. Its translation: CASSLGPFQQPQHF.

The genes are TRBV6-4 and TRBJ1-4; 11 bases are a match to TRBD1. Germline loops: CDR1 MRHNA, CDR2 SNTAGT. CDR3 length equals 15 residues. The trim removed 4 bases at V and 5 bases at J, leaving 3 bases unmatched. The chain's CDR3 is CASSVRTGGNEKLFF. DNA for the CDR3: TGTGCCAGCAGTGTAAGGACAGGGGGCAATGAAAAACTGTTTTTT.

The chain employs TRBV27 and TRBJ2-1; D possibly corresponds to TRBD2 (6 bases). CDR1 is MNHEY and CDR2 is SMNVEV in the germline V gene (reference sequence). The CDR3 has 14 residues. With 3 bases removed from V and 8 bases from J, the gap between germline ends came to 14 bases. CDR3 DNA sequence: TGTGCCAGCAGTTTTTTTGGCCCGGGGGATGAGCAGTTCTTC. Protein sequence: CASSFFGPGDEQFF.

DNA of the CDR3: TGCAGTGCTACACGGGAGGGGGAGCAGTTCTTC. Residues: CSATREGEQFF. The rearrangement uses TRBV20-1 and TRBJ2-1; 8 bases agree with TRBD2. The CDR3 sequence is 11 residues long. Trimming removed 4 bases from V and 10 bases from J; junction bases left unmatched: 3. CDR1 is DFQATT and CDR2 is SNEGSKA in the germline V gene (reference sequence).

This chain connects TRBV15 to TRBJ1-5; the D is unclear. The CDR3 totals 15 residues. V gave up 0 bases and J gave up 2 bases, with 8 bases separating them. Germline loops: CDR1 LNHNV, CDR2 YYDKDF (reference sequence). The CDR3 DNA reads as TGTGCCACCAGCAGAGATTTGGGAGGCAATCAGCCCCAGCATTTT. This sequence encodes CATSRDLGGNQPQHF.

V gene TRBV28 combines with J gene TRBJ2-3; TRBD2 matches at 16 bases. The CDR3 extends over 18 amino acids. The V gene's germline CDR1 is MDHEN and CDR2 SYDVKM. The V gene end was trimmed by 1 base and the J gene end by 1 base; junction bases not matched to a gene: 2. The CDR3 sequence: CASSLSGTSGRGTDTQYF. CDR3 nucleotides: TGTGCCAGCAGTTTATCCGGGACTAGCGGGAGGGGCACAGATACGCAGTATTTT.

This clone was seen once. This chain links TRBV2 with TRBJ2-5; 10 nucleotides align to TRBD2. This CDR3 contains 17 residues. The junction had 10 bases not matched to a gene; V was cut back by 6 bases and J by 0 bases. Germline assignment: CDR1 SNHLY and CDR2 FYNNEI. CDR3 DNA: TGTGCCAGCAGAGGGGGTCTAGCGGGGGTGTACCAAGAGACCCAGTACTTC. Translating gives CASRGGLAGVYQETQYF.